Each of the 28 T cell receptor beta chains below was sequenced from the same sample in a study of identical twins. TCRdb redid the calling of the 5' RACE reads with MiXCR, one entry per CDR3 protein. The sample contains around 250,000 distinct CDR3 sequences, approximately 7% of which appear only once. This same sample was also part of a study on yellow fever vaccine responses in identical twins.

The sequenced material came from memory (CD45RO+) T cells sorted from blood. All receptors derive from a woman in her late teens or twenties in good health.

This clonotype showed up just a few times. This chain links TRBV6-4 with TRBJ2-3, with 12 bases identical to TRBD1. Germline CDR1 is MRHNA and CDR2 is SNTAGT. Losses at the gene ends were 2 bases for V and 4 bases for J; bases not matched to a gene: 1. This CDR3 spans 15 amino acids. CDR3 protein: CASSDGTGGPDTQYF. Here the CDR3 DNA reads TGTGCCAGCAGTGACGGGACAGGGGGCCCAGATACGCAGTATTTT.

The V gene is TRBV2, the J gene TRBJ2-2; D call uncertain. The germline V gene encodes CDR1 SNHLY and CDR2 FYNNEI. V was cut by 3 bases and J by 6 bases, with 8 bases left in between. CDR3 size: 13 residues. This CDR3 reads CASSDGRSGELFF. CDR3 nucleotide sequence: TGTGCCAGCAGTGACGGGCGTTCCGGGGAGCTGTTTTTT.

This clonotype has only a few counts. CDR3 protein: CASSESGVSYEQYV. The DNA of the CDR3 is TGTGCCAGCAGTGAAAGCGGGGTTTCCTACGAGCAGTACGTC. This chain joins TRBV6-1 and TRBJ2-7; 7 nucleotides agree with TRBD2. The length of the CDR3 is 14 residues. Trimming cost V 2 bases and J 1 base; bases outside gene matches: 2. Germline CDR1 MNHNS, CDR2 SASEGT.

This chain joins TRBV7-8 and TRBJ2-1; no clear D. Trimming removed 5 bases at V and 0 bases at J, with 14 bases between. Germline loops: CDR1 SGHVS, CDR2 FQNEAQ. The CDR3 totals 16 residues. The CDR3 nucleotides read TGTGCCAGCAGCACCGGAGCGACCAACTCCTACAATGAGCAGTTCTTC. It specifies CASSTGATNSYNEQFF.

This clonotype was seen more than once but under ten times. The V gene is TRBV6-2 or TRBV6-3, the J gene TRBJ1-6, with D possibly matching TRBD1 (5 bases). This CDR3 region has 13 residues. Germline V gene data show CDR1 as MNHEY and CDR2 as SVGEGT. Deletions cut 4 bases from V and 9 bases from J, with 10 bases between. The CDR3 sequence is CASSSGGVSPLHF. For the CDR3, the DNA is TGTGCCAGCAGTTCCGGGGGTGTTTCACCCCTCCACTTT.

Of note for this clonotype: A read error may explain this, as a much larger clone is one base away. The chain uses TRBV7-2 and TRBJ1-5; the D is unclear. CDR1 is SGHTA and CDR2 is FQGNSA in the germline V gene. The CDR3 is made up of 13 amino acids. Written as DNA, the CDR3 is TGTGCCAGCATCTTAGTAGGAAATCAGCCCCAGCATTTT. As protein: CASILVGNQPQHF.

This chain joins TRBV29-1 and TRBJ2-7; the match to TRBD2 covers 14 bases. The V and J ends lost 6 bases and 6 bases, in that order; junction bases with no gene match: 10. Per germline, CDR1 SQVTM and CDR2 ANQGSEA. The CDR3 sequence is 15 residues long. As DNA, the CDR3 is TGCAGCGTGGATGGACTAGCGGGAGGAGTTGGCGAGCAGTACTTC. Amino acids: CSVDGLAGGVGEQYF.

This clonotype has a single count. This sequence joins TRBV4-1 and TRBJ2-7, with 12 bases matching TRBD1. The CDR3 length is 15 residues. With 2 bases clipped from V and 5 bases from J, the junction kept 4 bases outside the gene matches. Germline V gene data show CDR1 as MGHRA and CDR2 as YSYEKL. The DNA for the CDR3 is TGCGCCAGCAGCCAACACGGGACAGGGGGCAACGAGCAGTACTTC. As protein: CASSQHGTGGNEQYF.

This clonotype was seen many times. CDR3 loop: CASSQVTYSANEQFF. Here the CDR3 DNA reads TGCGCCAGCAGCCAAGTTACGTACTCCGCCAATGAGCAGTTCTTC. The chain couples TRBV4-1 to TRBJ2-1; D uncertain. CDR1 MGHRA and CDR2 YSYEKL come from the germline V gene. Trimming stripped 1 base from V and 6 bases from J, with 13 bases between. CDR3 size: 15 residues.

This chain links TRBV7-9 with TRBJ2-7; D gene ambiguous. Per the germline V gene, CDR1 is SEHNR and CDR2 is FQNEAQ (reference sequence). The CDR3 runs to 16 residues. Trimming pared 1 base from V and 3 bases from J, leaving 16 bases between. CDR3 in amino acids: CASSLEVGSRSYEQYF. Here the CDR3 DNA reads TGTGCCAGCAGCTTAGAGGTAGGGTCAAGAAGCTACGAGCAGTACTTC.

The chain links TRBV19 to TRBJ1-4, with TRBD1 matching 7 bases. CDR3 size: 16 residues. CDR1 and CDR2 from the germline V gene are LNHDA and SQIVND (reference sequence). V trimming: 4 bases; J trimming: 4 bases; junction bases outside the gene matches: 9. This chain's CDR3 is CASSRTPGQLNEKLFF. The CDR3 coding sequence is TGTGCCAGTAGTAGGACGCCGGGACAGCTTAATGAAAAACTGTTTTTT.

The V call is TRBV20-1, the J call TRBJ1-2; D gene uncertain. The CDR3 loop spans 13 amino acids. V was shortened by 4 bases and J by 2 bases, with 11 bases between the two germline ends. Germline V gene sequence: CDR1 DFQATT, CDR2 SNEGSKA (reference sequence). Here the CDR3 DNA reads TGCAGTGCTATCCGTCAGGACAACTATGGCTACACCTTC. Translating it yields CSAIRQDNYGYTF.

This clonotype came up a few times. V gene TRBV28 combines with J gene TRBJ2-1; 9 bases map to TRBD1. Germline values: CDR1 MDHEN, CDR2 SYDVKM. The CDR3 contains 16 residues. With V trimmed by 2 bases and J by 7 bases, 9 bases remained unmatched. DNA of the CDR3: TGTGCCAGCAGTTTACTCACAGGGGGCGCGGGAAATGAGCAGTTCTTC. Translating it yields CASSLLTGGAGNEQFF.

This clonotype was found many times. J is TRBJ1-2 and V is TRBV6-5; D gene ambiguous. V lost 0 bases and J 8 bases, leaving 10 bases between the germline ends. Germline CDR1 MNHEY, CDR2 SVGAGI. The CDR3 extends over 13 amino acids. In DNA, the CDR3 is TGTGCCAGCAGTTACTCGAAAGGTTTGGGCTACACCTTC. The encoded protein is CASSYSKGLGYTF.

About this clonotype: Since a much larger clone is just one base distant, this may be a read error. V usage is TRBV12-3 or TRBV12-4 and J usage is TRBJ2-4; D is possibly TRBD1 (6 bases). This CDR3 spans 14 amino acids. Trimming cost V 10 bases and J 0 bases, with 13 bases left between them. The CDR3 loop is CANKLQGAKNIQYF. The CDR3 DNA sequence: TGTGCCAACAAACTACAGGGAGCCAAAAACATTCAGTACTTC.

This clonotype was seen a few times. The chain is built from TRBV10-3 and TRBJ1-3, with a weak D call TRBD1 (5 bases). V dropped 11 bases and J dropped 4 bases, with 6 bases sitting between them. This CDR3 contains 10 residues. Looked up from germline, CDR1 is ENHRY and CDR2 is SYGVKD. The CDR3 coding sequence is TGTGCCGCAGGGGGAAACACCATATATTTT. It yields the protein CAAGGNTIYF.

This chain uses TRBV28 with TRBJ2-7, with 11 nucleotides matching TRBD2. The ends lost 6 bases at V and 2 bases at J; junction bases unmatched: 6. Per the germline V gene, CDR1 is MDHEN and CDR2 is SYDVKM. The CDR3 runs 15 residues. CDR3 in DNA: TGTGCCAGCAGCCCTACTAGCGGGAGCACCTACGAGCAGTACTTC. Its translation: CASSPTSGSTYEQYF.

CDR3 sequence reads: CASSLVSGSWNEQFF. CDR3 DNA sequence: TGTGCCAGCAGCTTGGTTAGCGGGAGCTGGAATGAGCAGTTCTTC. The chain joins TRBV5-5 to TRBJ2-1; 9 nucleotides agree with TRBD2. Germline loops: CDR1 SGHKS, CDR2 YYEKEE (reference sequence). The CDR3 is 15 amino acids. Trimming cost V 0 bases and J 7 bases; bases outside gene matches: 5. Full variable domain (remainder filled in from reference TRBV5-5 and TRBJ2-1): DAGVTQSPTHLIKTRGQQVTLRCSPISGHKSVSWYQQVLGQGPQFIFQYYEKEERGRGNFPDRFSARQFPNYSSELNVNALLLGDSALYLCASSLVSGSWNEQFFGPGTRLTVL.

This clonotype was seen a few times. The rearrangement joins TRBV20-1 to TRBJ1-2; the D gene is possibly TRBD1 (5 bases). With 0 bases removed from V and 5 bases from J, the gap between germline ends came to 13 bases. The V gene's germline CDR1 is DFQATT and CDR2 SNEGSKA (reference sequence). CDR3 length equals 14 residues. Here the CDR3 reads CSARDRQNLYGYTF. The CDR3 DNA sequence: TGCAGTGCTAGAGATAGACAGAACCTATATGGCTACACCTTC.

This clonotype was picked up many times. This sequence joins TRBV18 and TRBJ2-7; a weak D match, TRBD1 (6 bases). V shed 6 bases and J shed 6 bases, with 12 bases lying between them. CDR3 size: 12 residues. CDR1 and CDR2 from the germline V gene are KGHSH and LQKENI. The CDR3 is CASSQTGLEQYV. CDR3 in DNA: TGTGCCAGCTCGCAAACAGGGCTCGAGCAGTACGTC.

The genes are TRBV29-1 and TRBJ2-7; 9 nucleotides align to TRBD2. The length of the CDR3 is 16 residues. Per germline, CDR1 SQVTM and CDR2 ANQGSEA. V dropped 4 bases and J dropped 0; count of bases not matched to a gene: 10. The DNA of the CDR3 is TGCAGCGTTGGTGGTAGCGGGGGATACAACTCCTACGAGCAGTACTTC. It codes for CSVGGSGGYNSYEQYF.

This chain connects TRBV7-2 to TRBJ1-2; the D is unclear. The V gene lost 1 base and the J gene lost 0 bases, with 18 bases spanning the gap. In germline, CDR1 is SGHTA, CDR2 FQGNSA. CDR3 length equals 18 residues. The CDR3 region is CASSLGVEAPPSNYGYTF. The CDR3 region has the DNA TGTGCCAGCAGCTTAGGCGTCGAAGCTCCTCCTTCTAACTATGGCTACACCTTC.

This clonotype was seen more than once but under ten times. The J gene is TRBJ2-5, the V gene TRBV29-1; D is uncertain. Germline V gene lookup returns CDR1 SQVTM and CDR2 ANQGSEA. The CDR3 extends over 13 amino acids. Trimming stripped 2 bases from V and 5 bases from J, with 12 bases between. The CDR3 region is CSVERAERETQYF. The DNA of the CDR3 is TGCAGCGTTGAACGGGCAGAGAGGGAGACCCAGTACTTC.

The CDR3 loop is CASMGQGDQPQHF. The CDR3 coding sequence is TGTGCCAGTATGGGACAGGGAGATCAGCCCCAGCATTTT. The J gene is TRBJ1-5, the V gene TRBV6-2 or TRBV6-3, with 9 bases matching TRBD1. The CDR3 contains 13 residues. CDR1 is MNHEY, CDR2 SVGEGT, per germline. V gave up 9 bases and J gave up 5 bases; unmatched junction bases: 5.

This clonotype appeared many times. The genes are TRBV7-9 and TRBJ1-1; D may be TRBD1 (5 bases). In germline, CDR1 is SEHNR, CDR2 FQNEAQ (reference sequence). V gave up 5 bases and J gave up 6 bases, with 16 bases separating them. The CDR3 is 14 residues long. As DNA, the CDR3 is TGTGCCAGCAGCGCGCACCTGGGGGATCCTGAAGCTTTCTTT. Translation: CASSAHLGDPEAFF.

A single count supports this clonotype. A clone one base away is much larger, so this may be a read error. The chain recombines TRBV12-3 or TRBV12-4 with TRBJ2-5; tentatively, D is TRBD2 (6 bases). Trimming pared 10 bases from V and 0 bases from J, leaving 9 bases between. This CDR3 has 12 residues. The CDR3 DNA reads as TGTGCCAACAGACTAGACCAAGAGACCCAGTACTTC. This codes for CANRLDQETQYF.

V is TRBV11-2 and J is TRBJ2-7; tentative D call: TRBD2 (6 bases). Germline CDR1 and CDR2: SGHAT and FQNNGV. Between the trimmed V and J ends, which lost 5 bases and 6 bases, there was a span of 23 bases. This CDR3 region has 16 residues. The CDR3 sequence is CASSPVLAGMYTEQYV. The CDR3 DNA reads TGTGCCAGCAGCCCGGTCCTGGCGGGGATGTATACCGAGCAGTACGTC.

The chain carries TRBV5-1 and TRBJ2-5; perhaps D is TRBD1 or TRBD2 (6 bases each). The CDR3 runs to 14 residues. Germline V gives CDR1 SGHRS, CDR2 YFSETQ. The V end was cut by 4 bases, the J end by 1 base, with 11 bases between. CDR3 nucleotide sequence: TGCGCCAGCAGCCCTGGGGGGCCCCAAGAGACCCAGTACTTC. Protein sequence: CASSPGGPQETQYF. Variable domain in full (rest from reference TRBV5-1 and TRBJ2-5): KAGVTQTPRYLIKTRGQQVTLSCSPISGHRSVSWYQQTPGQGLQFLFEYFSETQRNKGNFPGRFSGRQFSNSRSEMNVSTLELGDSALYLCASSPGGPQETQYFGPGTRLLVL.